The source of this T cell receptor (beta chain) is a study of CD8+CD57+ T cells in acquired aplastic anemia. Study-wide context: Sorted CD4+ and CD8+ cells gave an average of approximately 3.1 ug of DNA.

Regarding the study as a whole: The study found no significant CD8+ Simpson's diversity difference between patients and controls. Around 29 shared CD8+ CDR3s appeared highly expressed within patients' immunodominant clones.

Genomic DNA was employed as the template in profiling TCR beta VDJ and CDR3. TCRdb reprocessed the reads with MiXCR, giving one entry per CDR3 protein. In the table there are more than 150,000 distinct CDR3 sequences, less than 55% of which are singletons. This clonotype was seen just once. Its antigen is unknown. This sequence originates from a human donor in good health. Source material: sorted CD4+, CD8+, or CD8+CD57+ T cells (not recorded which) from PBMCs.

As DNA, the CDR3 is TGCAGTGCTAGGTTCCAGGGGATAGAGACCCAGTACTTC. Encoded protein: CSARFQGIETQYF. The chain uses TRBV20-1 and TRBJ2-5; weak D call: TRBD1 (6 bases). The V and J ends lost 3 bases and 4 bases respectively, with 12 bases between them. The CDR3 has 13 amino acids. Looked up from germline, CDR1 is DFQATT and CDR2 is SNEGSKA (reference sequence).